Shown below are 13 T cell receptor beta chains from a single sample sequenced in a study of T cells after yellow fever vaccination. One entry per CDR3 protein results from TCRdb running MiXCR on the 5' RACE reads. The table shows 350,000 or so distinct CDR3 sequences, with 7% to 10% occurring only once. The sample here was PBMCs, taken about 49 days after the first yellow fever vaccination. The source of these receptors is a man aged 18 to 30 who received the YFV17D yellow fever vaccine.

This clonotype appeared many times. This chain's CDR3 is CASSPMGRGQETQYF. In nucleotides, the CDR3 is TGCGCCAGCAGCCCCATGGGCAGGGGCCAAGAGACCCAGTACTTC. J is TRBJ2-5 and V is TRBV5-1; a possible D gene is TRBD1 (6 bases). Germline assignment: CDR1 SGHRS and CDR2 YFSETQ. V shed 4 bases and J shed 1 base, with 14 bases lying between them. The length of the CDR3 is 15 residues.

This clonotype was seen a few times. The chain has TRBV4-3 and TRBJ2-7; D remains ambiguous. The CDR3 covers 16 residues. V was cut by 0 bases and J by 4 bases, with 16 bases left in between. Looked up from germline, CDR1 is LGHNA and CDR2 is YSLEER. The CDR3 sequence is CASSQEVDTGAYEQYF. CDR3 bases: TGCGCCAGCAGCCAAGAAGTAGACACCGGAGCGTACGAGCAGTACTTC.

This clonotype turned up a few times. The genes are TRBV4-3 and TRBJ1-6; a possible D gene is TRBD1 (5 bases). This CDR3 contains 19 residues. Germline CDR1 reads LGHNA; CDR2 reads YSLEER. V was shortened by 1 base and J by 0 bases, with 16 bases between the two germline ends. CDR3 DNA sequence: TGCGCCAGCAGCCAAGTCTTCAGGGCCCTTAGCTCCTATAATTCACCCCTCCACTTT. This gives the protein CASSQVFRALSSYNSPLHF.

This chain connects TRBV18 to TRBJ1-2, with D possibly TRBD1 on 6 matching bases. In germline, CDR1 is KGHSH, CDR2 LQKENI. V was pared by 3 bases and J by 2 bases, with 16 bases between. This CDR3 region has 16 residues. CDR3 sequence reads: CASSPWSRGPNYGYTF. The CDR3 DNA follows: TGTGCCAGCTCACCGTGGAGTCGGGGGCCCAACTATGGCTACACCTTC.

This clonotype was counted only a few times. V usage is TRBV4-3 and J usage is TRBJ2-7, with a weak D call TRBD1 (5 bases). The CDR3 runs 14 residues. Germline assignment: CDR1 LGHNA and CDR2 YSLEER. Between the trimmed V and J ends, which lost 4 bases and 2 bases, there was a span of 12 bases. The CDR3 nucleotides are TGCGCCAGCAGCCCCCAGACAGTAGCCTACGAGCAGTACTTC. This gives the protein CASSPQTVAYEQYF.

This clonotype was picked up many times. The rearrangement links TRBV5-1 to TRBJ2-3, with D unresolved. The V and J ends lost 2 bases and 1 base respectively, with 11 bases between them. Germline CDR1 reads SGHRS; CDR2 reads YFSETQ. The CDR3 consists of 15 residues. CDR3 protein: CASSFQDPRTDTQYF. DNA of the CDR3: TGCGCCAGCAGCTTTCAGGACCCCCGCACAGATACGCAGTATTTT.

There are a few counts of this clonotype. The chain combines TRBV6-1 with TRBJ1-2; TRBD1 matches 8 bases. This CDR3 contains 15 residues. Germline CDR1 reads MNHNS; CDR2 reads SASEGT. J lost 0 bases, V lost 7 bases, and 7 bases had no gene match. The CDR3 spells CASTRTGPANYGYTF. The DNA for the CDR3 is TGTGCCAGCACCAGGACAGGGCCAGCTAACTATGGCTACACCTTC.

The J gene is TRBJ2-2, the V gene TRBV27, with a weak D call TRBD2 (5 bases). The CDR3 consists of 11 residues. V was trimmed by 8 bases and J by 5 bases, leaving 6 bases between them. Per germline, CDR1 MNHEY and CDR2 SMNVEV (reference sequence). CDR3 sequence reads: CASGGTGELFF. CDR3 DNA: TGTGCCAGCGGAGGAACCGGGGAGCTGTTTTTT.

V and J are TRBV19 and TRBJ2-5; D is unclear. Germline V gene lookup returns CDR1 LNHDA and CDR2 SQIVND (reference sequence). The CDR3 sequence is 13 residues long. V lost 6 bases, J lost 0 bases, and 8 bases lay in between. CDR3 residues: CASSQWHQETQYF. CDR3 DNA: TGTGCCAGTAGCCAGTGGCACCAAGAGACCCAGTACTTC.

The V gene is TRBV5-1, the J gene TRBJ2-3; D is perhaps TRBD1 or TRBD2 (5 bases each). Trimming pared 0 bases from V and 6 bases from J, leaving 14 bases between. The germline gives CDR1 SGHRS, CDR2 YFSETQ. The CDR3 contains 15 residues. The CDR3 bases are TGCGCCAGCAGCTTGGAACGGTTGGGGGTGGATACGCAGTATTTT. Residues: CASSLERLGVDTQYF.

This clonotype was seen more than once but under ten times. In DNA, the CDR3 is TGTGCCATCAGTGAGAAGGCCGGGACAGAGTTCGCCTACGAGCAGTACTTC. Amino acids: CAISEKAGTEFAYEQYF. The rearrangement joins TRBV10-3 to TRBJ2-7, with TRBD1 matching over 7 bases. The CDR3 length is 17 residues. Germline V gene lookup returns CDR1 ENHRY and CDR2 SYGVKD. V lost 2 bases to trimming and J lost 2 bases; unmatched junction nucleotides: 12.

The chain joins TRBV5-1 to TRBJ2-6; maybe TRBD1 (5 bases). This CDR3 has 17 residues. V dropped 5 bases and J dropped 0 bases, with 15 bases sitting between them. Per germline, CDR1 SGHRS and CDR2 YFSETQ. The CDR3 DNA reads as TGCGCCAGCAGAGATTATAGGGGCTACTCTGGGGCCAACGTCCTGACTTTC. Translation gives CASRDYRGYSGANVLTF.

There are a few counts of this clonotype. The rearrangement uses TRBV28 and TRBJ1-4; D is unresolved. The CDR3 has 16 amino acids. CDR1 is MDHEN, CDR2 SYDVKM, per germline. V lost 5 bases to trimming and J lost 0 bases, with 13 bases between them. The CDR3 DNA sequence: TGTGCCAGCAGTGTTAATGACCTCGCAACTAATGAAAAACTGTTTTTT. Protein: CASSVNDLATNEKLFF.